This T cell receptor (beta chain) was captured in a study of blood T cell repertoires in COVID-19 (dated by TCRdb to the early 2020s). General notes on the study: Samples covering the acute and convalescent phases of COVID-19 were provided by collaborators in the United States, Italy and Spain. The material from the prospective study consisted of cDNA or gDNA derived from T cells, B-cell-depleted T cells, or PBMCs. Subjects who had been exposed to COVID-19, were actively infected with it, or had recovered from it provided the deeply sampled blood TCRbeta repertoires that made up the dataset. The repertoires were released in a freely available public database intended as a resource for research on the immune response to SARS-CoV-2. The samples were drawn from two sources: the first 160 participants of the ongoing ImmuneRACE study, and fewer than 1,500 subjects contributed by 6 global collaborators. The sample metadata nearly always contained a de-identified subject ID, COVID-19 status, age in years and sex. HLA class I and class II types, where available, came from metadata supplied by the sample provider rather than from assay-based typing.

At one collaborating source in Seattle, patients were enrolled during active infection and were followed longitudinally through the course of disease. Whole blood was collected in K2EDTA tubes by collaborating institutions according to the institutions' own protocols. For TCRbeta analysis, collaborators shipped samples in one of three forms: frozen whole blood, isolated PBMCs, or DNA extracted from either of those sample types. TCRbeta CDR3 regions were amplified from genomic DNA by means of the immunoSEQ Assay, a bias-controlled multiplex PCR. In the source study's methods: Within the assay, amplification of reference gene primers was used to estimate how many nucleated cells each sample contained. Sequence reads were collapsed and filtered to measure the absolute abundance of every unique TCRbeta CDR3 rearrangement. For each sample, productive Simpson clonality was calculated as the square root of Simpson's diversity index over productive rearrangements. Not all clones reach the TCRdb copy of this immuneACCESS table, which keeps in-frame sequences only. Checked studies attribute under half of the gap to unresolved V genes and leave the rest unexplained. For V, J and clone size, that table is used; D and trimming come from the DNA. Recorded for this sample are roughly 200,000 clones; 75% to 85% of them occurred a single time. Of the sample, approximately 10% is held by the ten largest clones.

Comments on this clone: Its antigen has not been determined. No base-level quality is on record; no much larger clone is a single base apart.

For this chain, trimming is 8 bases at the V end and 2 bases at the J end, and the number of junction bases without a gene match is 9. Taken from the germline V gene (reference sequence), the CDR1 and CDR2 loops are MNHEY and SMNVEV. CDR3 length: 15 amino acids, cysteine to phenylalanine. Left in the record is the CDR3 DNA by itself, 45 bases read in frame from the first base. Results the study describes overall, beyond this receptor: The quantity of clinical and demographic metadata differed by source and by participant and was supplied without curation.

The chain is encoded by TRBV27 joined to TRBJ2-7; the central 10 bases match TRBD1. Specimen: peripheral blood. The source is a woman between 40 and 50 years old with COVID-19, enrolled during active disease. This receptor has the CDR3 CASARRDRGPYEQYF. The DNA sequence follows: TGTGCCAGCGCCAGGAGGGACAGGGGTCCCTACGAGCAGTACTTC.